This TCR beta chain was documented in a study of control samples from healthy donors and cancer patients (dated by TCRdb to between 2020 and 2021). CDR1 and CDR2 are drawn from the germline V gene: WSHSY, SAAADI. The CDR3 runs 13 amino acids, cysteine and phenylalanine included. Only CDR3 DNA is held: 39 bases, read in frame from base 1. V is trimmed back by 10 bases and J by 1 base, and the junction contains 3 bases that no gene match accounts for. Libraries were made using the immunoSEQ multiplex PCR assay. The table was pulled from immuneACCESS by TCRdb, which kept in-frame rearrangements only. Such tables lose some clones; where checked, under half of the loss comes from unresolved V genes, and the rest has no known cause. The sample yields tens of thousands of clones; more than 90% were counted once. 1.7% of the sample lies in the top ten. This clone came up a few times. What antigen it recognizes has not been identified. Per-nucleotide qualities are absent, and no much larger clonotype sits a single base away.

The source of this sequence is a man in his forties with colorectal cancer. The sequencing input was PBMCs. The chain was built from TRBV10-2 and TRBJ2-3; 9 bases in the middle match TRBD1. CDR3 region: CATGDRGTDTQYF. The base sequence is TGCGCCACCGGGGACAGGGGCACAGATACGCAGTATTTT.